This note documents a single T cell receptor (beta chain) sequence. Its specificity is unknown. This sample is part of a study of long-term antiretroviral therapy in people with HIV. Whole-study findings and limits: Therapy changes, viral resistance and ART adherence were not documented in the available data.

It was version v3.0 of the immunoSEQ assay that was run at survey level. Repertoires were generated with immunoSEQ multiplex PCR, while TCRdb's copy carries only in-frame clones and drops some. The data show about 40,000 clones, with around 86% seen just once and 6.2% held by the top ten. The CDR3 is 15 residues long. After removal of 5 bases from V and 4 bases from J, the junction contained 5 bases not matched to a gene. Germline V gene lookup returns CDR1 MDHEN and CDR2 SYDVKM. Two or more post-ART PBMC samples, plus at least one pre-ART sample, were available for each donor. The sequence was collected from a man younger than 35 with HIV. V is TRBV28 and J is TRBJ2-5; 12 nucleotides line up with TRBD2. The source was unsorted PBMCs, collected 1 year after starting antiretroviral therapy. The CDR3 here is CASSPPTSGRETQYF. The CDR3 nucleotides are TGTGCCAGCAGTCCTCCGACTAGCGGGAGAGAGACCCAGTACTTC.